This T cell receptor (beta chain) comes out of a study of cytomegalovirus exposure and HLA in healthy donors. Notes on this clone: Antigen specificity is unknown.

Whole-study results and caveats: In vitro data verified three CMV-associated chains as specific for CMV antigens. Associated with cytomegalovirus, according to the listing, were about 160 TCR beta chains. Generally TCR sequences proved uncommon, though certain public TCRs appeared in numerous donors.

The CDR3 totals 14 residues. J gave up 4 bases and V 6 bases, and 4 bases lay outside the gene matches. From germline, CDR1 is MGHRA and CDR2 YSYEKL. Libraries were prepared by immunoSEQ multiplex PCR; TCRdb keeps only in-frame clonotypes and omits some of them. The sample has 140,000 to 150,000 clones, over 90% seen once. The sequence was collected from a man in his late teens or twenties in good health and CMV-seropositive. The chain employs TRBV4-1 and TRBJ2-5; 11 bases match TRBD1. Sequencing input: PBMCs. Here the CDR3 reads CASSRDRGGETQYF. The DNA of the CDR3 is TGCGCCAGCAGTCGGGACAGGGGGGGAGAGACCCAGTACTTC.